This T cell receptor beta chain derives from a study of T cell responses to AZD1222 COVID-19 vaccine. The V end lost 3 bases, the J end lost 3 bases, and 8 bases lay between the germline ends. The CDR3 length is 13 residues. Germline V gives CDR1 SGHRS, CDR2 YFSETQ. TCRdb's copy holds only in-frame clones and misses some; the assay was immunoSEQ multiplex PCR. Of about 150,000 clones in the sample, about 90% were seen once. The V gene is TRBV5-1, the J gene TRBJ2-3; a weak D match, TRBD2 (6 bases). The sequence was collected from an adult in good health. The source material was peripheral blood, sampled on day 0 of MenACWY control vaccination. The CDR3 bases are TGCGCCAGCAGCTCTCGGGGGACAGATACGCAGTATTTT. Amino acid sequence: CASSSRGTDTQYF.